Listed here is a single TCR beta chain. The antigen it binds to is not known. No much larger clonotype is one base removed from it; base qualities were not supplied. The CDR3 runs 15 amino acids, cysteine and phenylalanine included. CDR3 DNA is the only sequence kept; it has 45 bases, read in frame from the first base. For CDR1 and CDR2, the germline V gene lists MGHRA and YSYEKL. Trimming takes 3 bases from V and 1 base from J, and the germline ends sit 7 bases apart. The data stem from a study of control samples from healthy donors and cancer patients (dated by TCRdb to the early 2020s). Libraries were made using the immunoSEQ multiplex PCR assay. In its TCRdb copy, this immuneACCESS table keeps in-frame sequences only and misses some clones. Where compared with another copy, unresolved V genes explain less than half of these, and the others have no known cause. In this sample the table shows 60,000 to 75,000 clones, 70% to 90% of which occur a single time. Together, the top ten hold under 2.5% of the sample.

This sequence uses TRBV4-1 and TRBJ2-6, with the identity of the D gene unclear. The TCR comes from a woman aged 50 to 60 with head and neck cancer. The sample consisted of PBMCs. The CDR3 region has the sequence CASSHTLSGANVLTF. Here is the DNA: TGCGCCAGCAGCCATACACTGTCTGGGGCCAACGTCCTGACTTTC.